Below, 2 T cell receptor beta chains from the same sample are listed, as sequenced in a study of T cell responses to AZD1222 COVID-19 vaccine (dated by TCRdb to the early 2020s). Libraries were made using the immunoSEQ multiplex PCR assay. TCRdb carries this immuneACCESS record with in-frame sequences only. Its versions omit some clonotypes, under half of them owing to an unresolved V gene in the studies checked, with the rest unexplained. The sample profile shows 150,000 to 200,000 clones; 70% to 90% of them were found once. Roughly a quarter of the sample belongs to the ten largest clones. The time point label for this specimen denotes: about 28 days (+/-7) after the second vaccine dose. Sequenced here: peripheral blood, sampled 28 days after the second AZD1222 dose. The receptors derive from an adult who received the AZD1222 COVID-19 vaccine.

The V and J genes are TRBV28 and TRBJ2-7; 11 nucleotides align to TRBD2. J gave up 4 bases and V 8 bases, and 7 bases lay outside the gene matches. The germline CDR1 and CDR2 sequences are MDHEN and SYDVKM. This CDR3 is built from 14 residues. The CDR3 nucleotides are TGTGCCAGCGGGGCCACTAGCGGGAGTTACGAGCAGTACTTC. This encodes CASGATSGSYEQYF.

The chain uses TRBV23-1 and TRBJ1-1; D gene uncertain. TRBV23-1 is labeled an ORF, and its function is uncertain. The CDR3 length is 14 residues. V shed 10 bases and J shed 1 base, with 16 bases lying between them. This CDR3 is CATISGVGNTEAFF. CDR3 in DNA: TGCGCCACTATCTCTGGAGTCGGGAACACTGAAGCTTTCTTT.